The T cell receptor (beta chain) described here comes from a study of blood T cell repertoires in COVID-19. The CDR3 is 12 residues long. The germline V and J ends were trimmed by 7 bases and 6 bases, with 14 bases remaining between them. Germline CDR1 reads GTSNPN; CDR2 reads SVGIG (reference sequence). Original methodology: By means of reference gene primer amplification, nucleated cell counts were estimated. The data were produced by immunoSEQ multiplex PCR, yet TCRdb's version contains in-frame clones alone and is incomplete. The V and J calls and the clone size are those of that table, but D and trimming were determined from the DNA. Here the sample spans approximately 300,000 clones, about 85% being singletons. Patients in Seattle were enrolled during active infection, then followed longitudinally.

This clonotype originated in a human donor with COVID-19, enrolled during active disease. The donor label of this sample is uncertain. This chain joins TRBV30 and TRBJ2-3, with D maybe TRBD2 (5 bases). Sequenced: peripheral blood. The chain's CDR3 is CAFRARGDTQYF. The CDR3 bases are TGTGCCTTCCGTGCGAGAGGGGATACGCAGTATTTT.